The source of this T cell receptor beta chain is a study of blood T cell repertoires in COVID-19. About the research overall: Samples of COVID-19 (acute and convalescent) were obtained from the United States, Italy and Spain.

How the authors handled the data: Amplifying reference gene primers gave estimates of nucleated cell counts. Clones were sequenced by immunoSEQ multiplex PCR, and TCRdb holds only the in-frame ones, with some missing. V and J calls and clone size are given by that table; D and trimming were obtained from the DNA. Seen here are 50,000 or so clones, about 83% observed once, and the top ten hold roughly 2%. There are 14 residues in the CDR3. Between the trimmed V and J ends, which lost 0 bases and 2 bases, there was a span of 6 bases. Germline lookup yields CDR1 SGHVS and CDR2 FQNEAQ. The chain joins TRBV7-8 to TRBJ2-3; tentatively, D is TRBD1 (6 bases). Sequencing input: peripheral blood. The TCR comes from a woman in her sixties or seventies with acute or convalescent COVID-19. The CDR3 sequence: CASSLAGHTDTQYF. CDR3 nucleotides: TGTGCCAGCAGCTTAGCGGGACACACAGATACGCAGTATTTT.